The 25 T cell receptor beta chains presented below share a single source sample, sequenced in a study of T cell changes during pregnancy in multiple sclerosis. The repertoire was sequenced with immunoSEQ multiplex PCR; TCRdb's copy has only in-frame clones and lacks some. The sample consists of tens of thousands of clones, over 90% of them appearing once. The material was CD8+ T cells from peripheral blood mononuclear cells, obtained in the third trimester of pregnancy. The receptors were sampled from a female donor with multiple sclerosis, enrolled in a pregnancy study.

The rearrangement joins TRBV7-9 to TRBJ2-2, with 10 bases matching TRBD1. Germline V gene lookup returns CDR1 SEHNR and CDR2 FQNEAQ (reference sequence). J was trimmed by 5 bases and V by 5 bases; bases with no gene match: 5. This CDR3 is built from 15 residues. This CDR3 is CASSPLGQGTGELFF. CDR3 in DNA: TGTGCCAGCAGCCCCTTGGGACAGGGGACCGGGGAGCTGTTTTTT.

The chain is built from TRBV5-4 and TRBJ2-3; TRBD2 agrees at 11 bases. The CDR3 runs to 15 residues. V gave up 1 base and J gave up 4 bases; unmatched junction bases: 2. Germline V lookup: CDR1 SGHNT, CDR2 YYREEE (reference sequence). The CDR3 region has the DNA TGTGCCAGCAGCTTGACTAGCGGGAGTGCAGATACGCAGTATTTT. Its translation is CASSLTSGSADTQYF.

This clone was detected only once. The rearrangement links TRBV19 to TRBJ2-1, with TRBD2 matching over 8 bases. J lost 4 bases, V lost 7 bases, and 9 bases had no gene match. Germline CDR1 LNHDA, CDR2 SQIVND (reference sequence). This CDR3 is built from 15 residues. This chain's CDR3 is CASTTTSGPYNEQFF. The CDR3 region has the DNA TGTGCCAGTACCACCACTAGCGGACCTTACAATGAGCAGTTCTTC.

The chain couples TRBV5-1 to TRBJ2-2; the match to TRBD2 covers 11 bases. The CDR3 has 20 residues. Germline V gene data show CDR1 as SGHRS and CDR2 as YFSETQ. V lost 1 base, J lost 2 bases, and 13 bases stayed unmatched. CDR3: CASSLWTSGPGLKNTGELFF. CDR3 DNA: TGCGCCAGCAGCTTGTGGACTAGCGGGCCCGGACTCAAAAACACCGGGGAGCTGTTTTTT. Using reference TRBV5-1 and TRBJ2-2 for the parts outside the CDR3, the full variable domain is KAGVTQTPRYLIKTRGQQVTLSCSPISGHRSVSWYQQTPGQGLQFLFEYFSETQRNKGNFPGRFSGRQFSNSRSEMNVSTLELGDSALYLCASSLWTSGPGLKNTGELFFGEGSRLTVL.

In its sample, this clone was seen once. This sequence joins TRBV7-3 and TRBJ2-7; D gene ambiguous. Trimming cost V 5 bases and J 1 base, with 9 bases left between them. CDR1 and CDR2 from the germline V gene are SGHTA and FQGTGA. The CDR3 runs 13 residues. The CDR3 is CASSPAASYEQYF. The CDR3 DNA reads as TGTGCCAGCAGCCCCGCAGCGTCCTACGAGCAGTACTTC.

V is TRBV9 and J is TRBJ2-3, with unresolved D. The CDR3 spans 13 residues. From germline, CDR1 is SGDLS and CDR2 YYNGEE. Deletions cut 0 bases from V and 3 bases from J, with 5 bases between. The CDR3 protein is CASSVATTDTQYF. The CDR3 coding sequence is TGTGCCAGCAGCGTAGCTACGACAGATACGCAGTATTTT.

The V gene is TRBV28, the J gene TRBJ2-7; 8 bases map to TRBD1. J lost 4 bases, V lost 4 bases, and 18 bases had no gene match. The germline CDR1 and CDR2 sequences are MDHEN and SYDVKM. The CDR3 has 18 residues. The CDR3 sequence: CASSSSGTGSPRGYEQYF. DNA of the CDR3: TGTGCCAGCAGTTCATCCGGGACAGGCAGTCCGAGGGGGTACGAGCAGTACTTC. The complete variable domain, with remaining parts taken from reference TRBV28 and TRBJ2-7, reads DVKVTQSSRYLVKRTGEKVFLECVQDMDHENMFWYRQDPGLGLRLIYFSYDVKMKEKGDIPEGYSVSREKKERFSLILESASTNQTSMYLCASSSSGTGSPRGYEQYFGPGTRLTVT.

J is TRBJ1-1 and V is TRBV2; D might be TRBD1 (6 bases). Germline V gene data show CDR1 as SNHLY and CDR2 as FYNNEI. V dropped 5 bases and J dropped 4 bases, with 11 bases sitting between them. The CDR3 contains 13 residues. The CDR3 is CASSKGVGTEAFF. CDR3 coding DNA: TGTGCCAGCAGTAAGGGGGTCGGCACTGAAGCTTTCTTT.

The chain is built from TRBV6-6 and TRBJ2-7; D perhaps matches TRBD2 (5 bases). Per the germline V gene, CDR1 is MNHNY and CDR2 is SVGAGI (reference sequence). V was trimmed by 7 bases and J by 0 bases, leaving 13 bases between them. The CDR3 is made up of 14 amino acids. The DNA of the CDR3 is TGTGCCAGCACCCGGGAAGCATACTCCTACGAGCAGTACTTC. Protein: CASTREAYSYEQYF.

V gene TRBV27 combines with J gene TRBJ2-3; D gene ambiguous. The CDR3 is 16 residues long. Trimming removed 8 bases at V and 2 bases at J, with 20 bases between. CDR1 and CDR2 from the germline V gene are MNHEY and SMNVEV (reference sequence). Written as DNA, the CDR3 is TGTGCCAGCGGAGCCTCTGGCGGATTATTCACAGATACGCAGTATTTT. Protein sequence: CASGASGGLFTDTQYF.

The chain links TRBV6-1 to TRBJ2-7, with 7 bases lining up with TRBD1. The CDR3 loop spans 16 amino acids. Germline CDR1 and CDR2: MNHNS and SASEGT. Trimming cost V 3 bases and J 0 bases; bases outside gene matches: 8. CDR3 residues: CASSDSPGQFSYEQYF. CDR3 in DNA: TGTGCCAGCAGTGATTCACCGGGACAGTTCTCCTACGAGCAGTACTTC.

The genes are TRBV27 and TRBJ2-2; 7 bases are a match to TRBD1. The J segment lost 3 bases and the V segment lost 4 bases, leaving 8 bases of the junction unmatched. The CDR3 has 16 amino acids. CDR1 is MNHEY, CDR2 SMNVEV, per germline (reference sequence). The DNA of the CDR3 is TGTGCCAGCAGTTCCATGTTAGGGGGCGACACCGGGGAGCTGTTTTTT. Protein: CASSSMLGGDTGELFF.

The rearrangement uses TRBV7-9 and TRBJ2-1; 10 bases map to TRBD2. The germline V gene has CDR1 SEHNR and CDR2 FQNEAQ (reference sequence). The V and J ends lost 5 bases and 5 bases, in that order; junction bases with no gene match: 6. CDR3 length equals 15 residues. CDR3 amino acids: CASSTGLAINNEQFF. CDR3 coding DNA: TGTGCCAGCAGCACGGGACTAGCGATAAACAATGAGCAGTTCTTC.

This chain uses TRBV4-1 with TRBJ2-3, with D maybe TRBD2 (7 bases). Germline CDR1 is MGHRA and CDR2 is YSYEKL. V was shortened by 0 bases and J by 1 base, with 8 bases between the two germline ends. The CDR3 is 15 amino acids. DNA for the CDR3: TGCGCCAGCAGCCAAGAAGGGGGGGGCACAGATACGCAGTATTTT. Amino acids: CASSQEGGGTDTQYF.

This rearrangement joins TRBV7-9 to TRBJ2-3; 7 positions match TRBD1. Looked up from germline, CDR1 is SEHNR and CDR2 is FQNEAQ (reference sequence). The V and J ends lost 4 bases and 4 bases, in that order; junction bases with no gene match: 5. This CDR3 has 14 amino acids. This chain's CDR3 is CASSSTGKADTQYF. The CDR3 DNA follows: TGTGCCAGCAGCTCGACAGGGAAAGCAGATACGCAGTATTTT. Using reference TRBV7-9 and TRBJ2-3 for the parts outside the CDR3, the full variable domain is DTGVSQNPRHKITKRGQNVTFRCDPISEHNRLYWYRQTLGQGPEFLTYFQNEAQLEKSRLLSDRFSAERPKGSFSTLEIQRTEQGDSAMYLCASSSTGKADTQYFGPGTRLTVL.

The table lists this clone with a count of one. The V call is TRBV7-6, the J call TRBJ2-3, with TRBD2 matching over 8 bases. CDR1 is SGHVS, CDR2 FNYEAQ, per germline. V shed 6 bases and J 2 bases; nucleotides not matched to a gene: 7. This CDR3 has 15 amino acids. In DNA, the CDR3 is TGTGCCAGCAGGCCAAATAGCGGGACCACAGATACGCAGTATTTT. It yields the protein CASRPNSGTTDTQYF.

This sequence joins TRBV28 and TRBJ1-5, with 9 bases identical to TRBD1. This CDR3 is built from 18 residues. V was pared by 7 bases and J by 5 bases, with 18 bases of the junction left unmatched. CDR1 is MDHEN, CDR2 SYDVKM, per germline. In DNA, the CDR3 is TGTGCCAGCATCATAAAGCCCGCGGGACAGGGATCTTATCAGCCCCAGCATTTT. Translation gives CASIIKPAGQGSYQPQHF.

This clone has only one observation. The chain uses TRBV23-1 and TRBJ1-1; no definite D call. TRBV23-1 is an ORF, with its function uncertain. This CDR3 has 16 amino acids. V lost 4 bases, J lost 1 base, and 16 bases lay in between. CDR3 sequence reads: CASSPLFLRRNTEAFF. As DNA, the CDR3 is TGCGCCAGCAGTCCGCTATTCCTAAGGAGGAACACTGAAGCTTTCTTT.

The count of this clone is one. V is TRBV19 and J is TRBJ1-1; D unresolved. CDR3 size: 11 residues. The germline V gene encodes CDR1 LNHDA and CDR2 SQIVND (reference sequence). The V end lost 3 bases, the J end lost 6 bases, and 5 bases lay between the germline ends. Written as DNA, the CDR3 is TGTGCCAGTAGTATTTCGGCTGAAGCTTTCTTT. Translation gives CASSISAEAFF.

The chain employs TRBV5-1 and TRBJ2-5; D ambiguous. The germline CDR1 and CDR2 sequences are SGHRS and YFSETQ. The CDR3 runs 11 residues. Deletions cut 4 bases from V and 3 bases from J, with 4 bases between. CDR3 DNA sequence: TGCGCCAGCAGCCTTAAAGAGACCCAGTACTTC. Amino acid sequence: CASSLKETQYF.

This chain connects TRBV27 to TRBJ2-7, with 10 bases lining up with TRBD1. With 3 bases clipped from V and 1 base from J, the junction kept 0 bases outside the gene matches. This CDR3 comprises 14 residues. Germline V gene sequence: CDR1 MNHEY, CDR2 SMNVEV (reference sequence). In DNA, the CDR3 is TGTGCCAGCAGTTTGGGACAGGGGTCCTACGAGCAGTACTTC. The encoded protein is CASSLGQGSYEQYF.

Of note for this clone: Other DNA variants within this sample encode the same CDR3. The V call is TRBV19, the J call TRBJ2-7; TRBD2 aligns across 9 bases. The germline V gene encodes CDR1 LNHDA and CDR2 SQIVND (reference sequence). J lost 3 bases, V lost 3 bases, and 3 bases had no gene match. This CDR3 region has 14 residues. CDR3 sequence (DNA): TGTGCCAGTAGTATTGGTAGCGGGAGCTACGAGCAGTACTTC. Translating it yields CASSIGSGSYEQYF.

This clone showed up just once. In DNA form, the CDR3 reads TGTGCCAGCAGCTTCGGACAGGGGAGGGATACGCAGTATTTT. Its translation: CASSFGQGRDTQYF. This chain connects TRBV7-9 to TRBJ2-3; TRBD1 aligns across 9 bases. Trimming cost V 3 bases and J 6 bases; bases outside gene matches: 4. CDR1 and CDR2 from the germline V gene are SEHNR and FQNEAQ (reference sequence). The length of the CDR3 is 14 residues.

CDR3 bases: TGTGCCATCAAAACCTCCGGGACAGGCCAAACCTACGAGCAGTACTTC. Translating it yields CAIKTSGTGQTYEQYF. The chain couples TRBV10-3 to TRBJ2-7, with 8 bases aligning to TRBD1. V dropped 7 bases and J dropped 2; count of bases not matched to a gene: 13. Looked up from germline, CDR1 is ENHRY and CDR2 is SYGVKD. This CDR3 comprises 16 residues.

This chain links TRBV5-8 with TRBJ2-7; 8 bases match TRBD1. With V trimmed by 5 bases and J by 7 bases, 11 bases remained unmatched. The CDR3 totals 14 residues. Germline V CDR1 and CDR2: SGHTS, YDEGEE. This CDR3 is CASSDRGPGIEQYF. Here the CDR3 DNA reads TGTGCCAGCAGTGACAGGGGACCTGGGATTGAGCAGTACTTC. Complete variable domain (other parts from reference TRBV5-8 and TRBJ2-7): EAGVTQSPTHLIKTRGQQATLRCSPISGHTSVYWYQQALGLGLQFLLWYDEGEERNRGNFPPRFSGRQFPNYSSELNVNALELEDSALYLCASSDRGPGIEQYFGPGTRLTVT.